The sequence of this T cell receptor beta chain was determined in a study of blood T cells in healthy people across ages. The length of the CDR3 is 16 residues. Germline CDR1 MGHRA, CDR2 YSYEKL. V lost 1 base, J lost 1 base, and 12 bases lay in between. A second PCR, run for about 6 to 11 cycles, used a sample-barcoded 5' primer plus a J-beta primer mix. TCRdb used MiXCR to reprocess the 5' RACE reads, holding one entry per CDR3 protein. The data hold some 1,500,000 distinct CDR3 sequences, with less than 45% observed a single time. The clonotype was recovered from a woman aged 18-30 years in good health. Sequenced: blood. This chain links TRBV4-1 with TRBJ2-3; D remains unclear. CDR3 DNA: TGCGCCAGCAGCCAAGGTCAGGCTACTGGCACAGATACGCAGTATTTT. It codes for CASSQGQATGTDTQYF.